This T cell receptor (beta chain) derives from a study of T cells after yellow fever vaccination. In the study overall: Sorting by CD3, CD45RA, CCR7 and CD95 gave EM, EMRA, CM and Tscm subsets. Low-cell-number fractions underwent preparation using SMART-Seq v4 Ultra Low Input. Study results and limitations: Clonotypes found in both CD4 and CD8 compartments made up a small share. Contaminating bulk clonotypes could be abundant in FACS-sorted repertoires.

This clonotype was detected many times. CDR1 MNHNS and CDR2 SASEGT come from the germline V gene. Trimming stripped 6 bases from V and 1 base from J, with 18 bases between. CDR3 length: 16 amino acids. In TCRdb, the 5' RACE reads were re-called with MiXCR into one record per CDR3 protein. The table shows approximately 11,000 distinct CDR3 sequences, with around 5.2% occurring only once. The clonotype was recovered from a man younger than 30 who received the YFV17D yellow fever vaccine. The gene calls are TRBV6-1 and TRBJ2-5, with TRBD2 as a possible D gene (5 bases). The sample here was PBMCs, either bulk or a sorted T-cell subset (CD4+, CD8+, memory, or dextramer-sorted; not recorded which), taken around 16 days after the first yellow fever vaccination. In DNA form, the CDR3 reads TGTGCCAGCAGCTCCATCCAGGAGGCCAGCCAAGAGACCCAGTACTTC. It yields the protein CASSSIQEASQETQYF.